These 10 T cell receptor beta chains were sequenced from one sample in a study of blood T cell repertoires in COVID-19. Generated by immunoSEQ multiplex PCR, the TCRdb table keeps only in-frame clones and is missing some. There are around 370,000 clones in the sample; about 90% occur only once, and nearly 6.5% lies in the top ten. Sequencing input: peripheral blood. These receptor sequences come from a woman between 45 and 60 years old with COVID-19, enrolled during active disease.

The chain links TRBV15 to TRBJ2-3; D is undetermined. CDR1 and CDR2 (germline): LNHNV, YYDKDF (reference sequence). Deletions cut 4 bases from V and 0 bases from J, with 11 bases between. The length of the CDR3 is 15 residues. CDR3 nucleotide sequence: TGTGCCACCAGCATCGAGTATCTTAGCACAGATACGCAGTATTTT. This sequence encodes CATSIEYLSTDTQYF.

This chain links TRBV3-1 (or the pseudogene TRBV3-2) with TRBJ2-7; TRBD1 matches at 7 bases. The junction had 10 bases not matched to a gene; V was cut back by 4 bases and J by 4 bases. The germline V gene encodes CDR1 LGHDT and CDR2 YNNKEL (reference sequence). The CDR3 consists of 15 residues. The CDR3, as DNA: TGTGCCAGCAGCCCGACCGGGACAGCTGTATACGAGCAGTACTTC. This translates into CASSPTGTAVYEQYF.

The V call is TRBV27, the J call TRBJ2-5; D remains unclear. Germline CDR1 is MNHEY and CDR2 is SMNVEV (reference sequence). The V end was cut by 2 bases, the J end by 0 bases, with 10 bases between. The CDR3 spans 15 residues. CDR3 sequence: CASSLSGQYQETQYF. The CDR3 region has the DNA TGTGCCAGCAGTTTAAGTGGGCAGTACCAAGAGACCCAGTACTTC.

V gene TRBV6-5 combines with J gene TRBJ1-5, with D possibly TRBD1 on 5 matching bases. This CDR3 is built from 15 residues. The germline V and J ends were trimmed by 0 bases and 2 bases, with 8 bases remaining between them. The germline gives CDR1 MNHEY, CDR2 SVGAGI. This CDR3 is CASSYSSRGNQPQHF. CDR3 coding DNA: TGTGCCAGCAGTTACTCCAGCAGGGGCAATCAGCCCCAGCATTTT.

This chain joins TRBV7-2 and TRBJ2-7, with D possibly matching TRBD2 (8 bases). Germline V gene lookup returns CDR1 SGHTA and CDR2 FQGNSA. This CDR3 comprises 16 residues. V shed 2 bases and J shed 5 bases, with 19 bases lying between them. For the CDR3, the DNA is TGTGCCAGCAGCTTACAGGGGGGTAGCGGGAATAACGAGCAGTACTTC. It is translated as CASSLQGGSGNNEQYF.

The gene calls are TRBV14 and TRBJ2-2; 9 bases are a match to TRBD1. This CDR3 has 17 residues. The trim removed 4 bases at V and 5 bases at J, leaving 11 bases unmatched. From germline, CDR1 is SGHDN and CDR2 FVKESK. CDR3 bases: TGTGCCAGCAGCCCCGGGACAGGGCTGGGAAAAACCGGGGAGCTGTTTTTT. This codes for CASSPGTGLGKTGELFF. Full variable domain (outside the CDR3, taken from reference TRBV14 and TRBJ2-2): EAGVTQFPSHSVIEKGQTVTLRCDPISGHDNLYWYRRVMGKEIKFLLHFVKESKQDESGMPNNRFLAERTGGTYSTLKVQPAELEDSGVYFCASSPGTGLGKTGELFFGEGSRLTVL.

The chain has TRBV21-1 and TRBJ1-5; TRBD1, the D gene given by the table, was not confirmed from the DNA. TRBV21-1 represents a pseudogene. The CDR3 covers 13 residues. The CDR3 sequence is CASSNRGGQPQHF. The CDR3 DNA is TGTGCCAGCAGCAACAGAGGGGGTCAGCCCCAGCATTTT.

This clone was seen once. V and J are TRBV19 and TRBJ1-1; 8 nucleotides align to TRBD1. V was clipped by 5 bases and J by 10 bases; unmatched bases: 9. Germline V gene data show CDR1 as LNHDA and CDR2 as SQIVND (reference sequence). CDR3 length: 13 amino acids. CDR3 sequence: CASSRGQGVGAFF. CDR3 DNA: TGTGCCAGTAGTCGAGGACAGGGAGTCGGAGCTTTCTTT.

This clone appeared a few times. V is TRBV15 and J is TRBJ2-3; 10 bases are shared with TRBD2. The germline V gene encodes CDR1 LNHNV and CDR2 YYDKDF (reference sequence). V lost 11 bases to trimming and J lost 5 bases; unmatched junction nucleotides: 13. This CDR3 comprises 15 residues. In nucleotides, the CDR3 is TGTGCCCCCGAGCCCTTGGCTAGCGGGAGAGATACGCAGTATTTT. Translating gives CAPEPLASGRDTQYF.

The CDR3 is CASSQGGTGMRNVYEQYF. CDR3 sequence (DNA): TGTGCCAGCAGCCAGGGCGGGACAGGGATGAGAAATGTTTACGAGCAGTACTTC. The chain recombines TRBV3-1 (or the pseudogene TRBV3-2) with TRBJ2-7; the match to TRBD1 covers 9 bases. J was trimmed by 4 bases and V by 3 bases; bases with no gene match: 16. In germline, CDR1 is LGHDT, CDR2 YNNKEL (reference sequence). This CDR3 is built from 18 residues.